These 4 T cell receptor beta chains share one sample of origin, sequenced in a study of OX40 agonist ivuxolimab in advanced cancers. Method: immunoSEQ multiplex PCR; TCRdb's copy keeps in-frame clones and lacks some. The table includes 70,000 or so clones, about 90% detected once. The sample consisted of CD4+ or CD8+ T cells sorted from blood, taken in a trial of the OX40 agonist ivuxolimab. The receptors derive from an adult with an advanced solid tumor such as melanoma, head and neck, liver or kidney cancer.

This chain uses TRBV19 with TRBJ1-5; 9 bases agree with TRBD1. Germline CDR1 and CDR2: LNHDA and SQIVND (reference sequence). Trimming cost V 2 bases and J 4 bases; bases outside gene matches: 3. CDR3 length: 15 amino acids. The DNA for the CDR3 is TGTGCCAGTAGTATATACAGGGGGCTTAATCAGCCCCAGCATTTT. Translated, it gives CASSIYRGLNQPQHF.

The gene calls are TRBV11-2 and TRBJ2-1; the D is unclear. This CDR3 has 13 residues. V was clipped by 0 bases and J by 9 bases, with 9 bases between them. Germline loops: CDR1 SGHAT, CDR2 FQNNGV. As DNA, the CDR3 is TGTGCCAGCAGCTTAGATAGGGCGCGTGAGCAGTTCTTC. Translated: CASSLDRAREQFF.

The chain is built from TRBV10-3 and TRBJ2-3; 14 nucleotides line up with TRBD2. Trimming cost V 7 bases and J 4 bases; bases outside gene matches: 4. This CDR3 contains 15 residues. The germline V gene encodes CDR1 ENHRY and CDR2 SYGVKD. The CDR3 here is CAINRLAGGPDTQYF. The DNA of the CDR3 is TGTGCCATCAACAGACTAGCGGGAGGGCCAGATACGCAGTATTTT.

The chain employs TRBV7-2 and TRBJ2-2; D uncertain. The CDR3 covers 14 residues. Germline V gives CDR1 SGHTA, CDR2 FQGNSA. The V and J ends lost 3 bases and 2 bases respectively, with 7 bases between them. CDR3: CASSFAGNTGELFF. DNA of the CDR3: TGTGCCAGCAGCTTTGCCGGAAACACCGGGGAGCTGTTTTTT.